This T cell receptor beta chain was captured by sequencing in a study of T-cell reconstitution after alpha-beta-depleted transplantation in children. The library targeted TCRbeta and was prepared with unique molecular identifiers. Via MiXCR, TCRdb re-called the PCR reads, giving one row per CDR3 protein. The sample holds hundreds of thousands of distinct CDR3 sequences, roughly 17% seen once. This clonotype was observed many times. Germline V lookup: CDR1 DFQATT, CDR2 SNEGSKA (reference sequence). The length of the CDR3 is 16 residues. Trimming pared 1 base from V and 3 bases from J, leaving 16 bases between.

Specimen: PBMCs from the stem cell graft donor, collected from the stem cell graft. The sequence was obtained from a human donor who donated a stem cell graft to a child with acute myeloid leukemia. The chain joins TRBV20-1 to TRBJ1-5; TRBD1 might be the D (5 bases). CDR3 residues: CSARVVRGVDNQPQHF. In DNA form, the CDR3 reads TGCAGTGCTAGAGTGGTTCGGGGGGTAGACAATCAGCCCCAGCATTTT.